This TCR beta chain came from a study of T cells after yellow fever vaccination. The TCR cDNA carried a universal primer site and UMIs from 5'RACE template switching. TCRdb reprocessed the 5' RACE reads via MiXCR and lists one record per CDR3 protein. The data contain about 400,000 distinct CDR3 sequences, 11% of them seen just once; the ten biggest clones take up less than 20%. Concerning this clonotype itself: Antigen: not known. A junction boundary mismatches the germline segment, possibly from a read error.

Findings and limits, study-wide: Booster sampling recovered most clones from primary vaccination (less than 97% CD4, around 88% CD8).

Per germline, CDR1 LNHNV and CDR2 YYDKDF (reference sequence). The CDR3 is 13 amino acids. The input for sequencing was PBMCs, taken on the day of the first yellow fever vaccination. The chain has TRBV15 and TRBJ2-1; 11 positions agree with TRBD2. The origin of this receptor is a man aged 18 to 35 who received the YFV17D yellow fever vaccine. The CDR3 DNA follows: TGTGCCACCAGCAGAGATGTCCGGGGACTAGCGGACTTC. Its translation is CATSRDVRGLADF.